The 23 T cell receptor beta chains below were found in one sample sequenced in a study of monozygotic twins with inflammatory bowel disease. TCRdb reprocessed the 5' RACE reads and stores each CDR3 protein as one record, lacking DNA. The sample totals about 210,000 distinct CDR3 sequences; its top ten clones hold roughly 7.5%. The specimen sequenced was blood. The receptor set was obtained from a human donor with ulcerative colitis or Crohn's disease, or a healthy co-twin of an affected twin (not recorded which).

The rearrangement uses TRBV7-9 and TRBJ1-1. This CDR3 is 16 amino acids long. Germline V lookup: CDR1 SEHNR, CDR2 FQNEAQ (reference sequence). CDR3 residues: CASSLARKWNVTEAFF.

This chain joins TRBV20-1 and TRBJ1-1; TCRdb calls TRBD1, which cannot be checked without DNA. Per germline, CDR1 DFQATT and CDR2 SNEGSKA (reference sequence). There are 14 residues in the CDR3. This chain's CDR3 is CSAPESLLNTEAFF.

The V call is TRBV20-1, the J call TRBJ2-2. CDR1 and CDR2 (germline): DFQATT, SNEGSKA (reference sequence). This CDR3 has 15 residues. The CDR3 here is CSARDSRSNTGELFF.

The V and J genes are TRBV12-3 or TRBV12-4 and TRBJ1-5. CDR3 size: 12 residues. CDR3 loop: CASSPEGQPQHF.

This chain connects TRBV7-2 to TRBJ2-7; TCRdb outputs TRBD1, but without DNA this stays unchecked. There are 14 residues in the CDR3. Germline V gene sequence: CDR1 SGHTA, CDR2 FQGNSA. CDR3 amino acids: CASSFGQGKYEQYF.

V gene TRBV29-1 combines with J gene TRBJ1-2; TCRdb proposes TRBD1, but this gene call is untestable without DNA. Germline V gives CDR1 SQVTM, CDR2 ANQGSEA. The CDR3 has 13 amino acids. The CDR3 spells CSAEKGAGSGYTF.

The chain has TRBV5-1 and TRBJ2-5. Looked up from germline, CDR1 is SGHRS and CDR2 is YFSETQ. This CDR3 has 13 amino acids. The CDR3: CASSFGVGETQYF.

This chain uses TRBV7-9 with TRBJ2-3. This CDR3 has 14 residues. Germline V gives CDR1 SEHNR, CDR2 FQNEAQ (reference sequence). The CDR3 is CASSLVPGTDTQYF.

The chain couples TRBV5-1 to TRBJ2-1; without DNA, the TCRdb call of TRBD1 cannot be checked. The CDR3 covers 14 residues. Germline CDR1 reads SGHRS; CDR2 reads YFSETQ. Here the CDR3 reads CASSSGQGGDEQFF.

The chain recombines TRBV20-1 with TRBJ2-1. The CDR3 runs 12 residues. CDR1 DFQATT and CDR2 SNEGSKA come from the germline V gene (reference sequence). The CDR3: CSAATHLNEQFF.

This sequence joins TRBV3-1 and TRBJ2-1; no DNA is available, so the TRBD1 call from TCRdb remains unchecked. The CDR3 consists of 16 residues. Germline CDR1 LGHDT, CDR2 YNNKEL (reference sequence). CDR3 amino acids: CASSPRGAISYNEQFF.

The chain is built from TRBV7-8 and TRBJ2-1; TCRdb's D gene call, TRBD1, goes unchecked for lack of DNA. The CDR3 runs to 17 residues. Germline CDR1 reads SGHVS; CDR2 reads FQNEAQ. Here the CDR3 reads CASSLETQGDSYNEQFF.

This sequence joins TRBV29-1 and TRBJ1-1; TCRdb's D gene call, TRBD1, goes unchecked for lack of DNA. The CDR3 is made up of 12 amino acids. Per the germline V gene, CDR1 is SQVTM and CDR2 is ANQGSEA. CDR3 region: CSVQEANTEAFF.

This chain joins TRBV19 and TRBJ1-5. CDR3 length: 14 amino acids. Per germline, CDR1 LNHDA and CDR2 SQIVND (reference sequence). CDR3 loop: CASSIDGTNQPQHF.

The gene calls are TRBV5-5 and TRBJ1-3. The germline CDR1 and CDR2 sequences are SGHKS and YYEKEE (reference sequence). The CDR3 length is 15 residues. The CDR3 is CASSLLVGSGNTIYF.

This chain uses TRBV7-6 with TRBJ1-1. Germline lookup yields CDR1 SGHVS and CDR2 FNYEAQ. The length of the CDR3 is 14 residues. The CDR3 protein is CASSLRALISEAFF. Looking up the rest from reference TRBV7-6 and TRBJ1-1 gives the full variable domain: GAGVSQSPRYKVTKRGQDVALRCDPISGHVSLYWYRQALGQGPEFLTYFNYEAQQDKSGLPNDRFSAERPEGSISTLTIQRTEQRDSAMYRCASSLRALISEAFFGQGTRLTVV.

The J gene is TRBJ1-1, the V gene TRBV19. In germline, CDR1 is LNHDA, CDR2 SQIVND (reference sequence). The CDR3 is 14 amino acids. CDR3: CASSRREMNTEAFF.

The chain combines TRBV15 with TRBJ2-1. Germline CDR1 is LNHNV and CDR2 is YYDKDF (reference sequence). The CDR3 length is 14 residues. The CDR3 here is CATSRVHLANEQFF.

V gene TRBV18 combines with J gene TRBJ2-7. This CDR3 has 15 residues. Germline loops: CDR1 KGHSH, CDR2 LQKENI. The CDR3 here is CASSPQTGISYEQYF. Supplemented by reference TRBV18 and TRBJ2-7, the full variable domain reads NAGVMQNPRHLVRRRGQEARLRCSPMKGHSHVYWYRQLPEEGLKFMVYLQKENIIDESGMPKERFSAEFPKEGPSILRIQQVVRGDSAAYFCASSPQTGISYEQYFGPGTRLTVT.

The chain has TRBV6-1 and TRBJ1-5; TCRdb's assignment of TRBD1 cannot be checked, as there is no DNA. CDR1 and CDR2 from the germline V gene are MNHNS and SASEGT. The CDR3 sequence is 13 residues long. CDR3 sequence: CASRGDGNQPQHF.

CDR3 residues: CASIPGTYGYTF. The rearrangement uses TRBV5-1 and TRBJ1-2; TCRdb designates TRBD1, a call that cannot be tested without DNA. From germline, CDR1 is SGHRS and CDR2 YFSETQ. CDR3 length: 12 residues.

This chain connects TRBV15 to TRBJ1-2; TCRdb returns TRBD1, unconfirmable since there is no DNA. The CDR3 sequence is 13 residues long. Per germline, CDR1 LNHNV and CDR2 YYDKDF (reference sequence). The CDR3 loop is CATSSLNRGGYTF.

This sequence joins TRBV7-2 and TRBJ1-1; TCRdb calls TRBD1, which cannot be checked without DNA. Germline lookup yields CDR1 SGHTA and CDR2 FQGNSA. The CDR3 extends over 14 amino acids. The CDR3 sequence: CASSFDREDTEALF.